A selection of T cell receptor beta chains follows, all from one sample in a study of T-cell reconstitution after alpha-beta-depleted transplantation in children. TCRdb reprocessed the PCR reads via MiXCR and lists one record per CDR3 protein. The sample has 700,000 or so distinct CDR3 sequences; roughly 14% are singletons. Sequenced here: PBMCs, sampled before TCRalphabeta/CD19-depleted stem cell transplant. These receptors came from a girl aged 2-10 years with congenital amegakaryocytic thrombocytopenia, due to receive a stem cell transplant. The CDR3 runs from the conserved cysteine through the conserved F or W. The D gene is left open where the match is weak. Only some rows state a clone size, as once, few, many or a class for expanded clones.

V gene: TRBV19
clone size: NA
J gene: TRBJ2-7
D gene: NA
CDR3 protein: CASSKRDGSYEQYF
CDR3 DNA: TGTGCCAGCAGCAAACGGGACGGCTCCTACGAGCAGTACTTC

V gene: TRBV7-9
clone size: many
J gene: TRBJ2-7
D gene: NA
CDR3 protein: CASSFSGTPYEQYF
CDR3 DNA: TGTGCCAGCAGCTTTTCCGGGACCCCCTACGAGCAGTACTTC

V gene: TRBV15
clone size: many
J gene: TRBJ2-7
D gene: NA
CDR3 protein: CATSRFRGSEQYF
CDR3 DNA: TGTGCCACCAGCAGATTTCGTGGATCCGAGCAGTACTTC

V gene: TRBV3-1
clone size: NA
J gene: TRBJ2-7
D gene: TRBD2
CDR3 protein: CASSRGTSETYEQYF
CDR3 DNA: TGTGCCAGCAGCCGCGGGACTAGCGAAACCTACGAGCAGTACTTC

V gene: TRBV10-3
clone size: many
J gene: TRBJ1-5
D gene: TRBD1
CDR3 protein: CAISAGTGNQPQHF
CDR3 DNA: TGTGCCATCAGTGCAGGGACAGGGAATCAGCCCCAGCATTTT

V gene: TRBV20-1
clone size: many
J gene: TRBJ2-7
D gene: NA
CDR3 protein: CSARDETYEQYF
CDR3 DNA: TGCAGTGCTCGGGACGAAACCTACGAGCAGTACTTC

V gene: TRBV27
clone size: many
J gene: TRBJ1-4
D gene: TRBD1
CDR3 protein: CASSSRDSTQPTNEKLFF
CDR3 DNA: TGTGCCAGCAGTTCCAGGGACAGCACGCAACCAACTAATGAAAAACTGTTTTTT

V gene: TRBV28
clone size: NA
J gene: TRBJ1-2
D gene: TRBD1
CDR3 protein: CASTFWTGGENGYTF
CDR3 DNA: TGTGCCAGCACCTTCTGGACAGGGGGGGAAAATGGCTACACCTTC

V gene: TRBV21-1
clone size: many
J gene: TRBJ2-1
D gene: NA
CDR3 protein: CASSKSLAGVNEQFF
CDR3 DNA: TGTGCCAGCAGCAAATCACTAGCGGGAGTAAATGAGCAGTTCTTC

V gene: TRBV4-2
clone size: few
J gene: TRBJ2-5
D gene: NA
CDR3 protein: CASSQDGAEGTQYF
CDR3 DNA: TGTGCCAGCAGCCAAGATGGGGCGGAGGGCACCCAGTACTTC

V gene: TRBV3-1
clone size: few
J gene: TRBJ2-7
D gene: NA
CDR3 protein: CASSEGSHTPYEQYF
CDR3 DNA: TGTGCCAGCAGCGAGGGATCCCACACCCCTTACGAGCAGTACTTC

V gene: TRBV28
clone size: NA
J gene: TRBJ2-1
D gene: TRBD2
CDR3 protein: CASSLKKSGRGYNEQFF
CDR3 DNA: TGTGCCAGCAGTTTAAAAAAAAGCGGGAGGGGTTACAATGAGCAGTTCTTC

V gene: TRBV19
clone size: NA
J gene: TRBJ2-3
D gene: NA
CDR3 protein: CASSIFRQGGADTQYF
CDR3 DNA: TGTGCCAGTAGTATTTTTAGGCAGGGAGGCGCAGATACGCAGTATTTT

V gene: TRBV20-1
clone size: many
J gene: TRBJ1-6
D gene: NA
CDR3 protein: CSAYRGSSYNSPLHF
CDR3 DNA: TGCAGTGCTTATAGGGGAAGCTCCTATAATTCACCCCTCCACTTT

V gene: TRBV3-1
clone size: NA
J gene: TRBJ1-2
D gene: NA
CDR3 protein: CASSQDTGRDGYTF
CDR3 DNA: TGTGCCAGCAGCCAAGATACAGGTCGGGATGGCTACACCTTC

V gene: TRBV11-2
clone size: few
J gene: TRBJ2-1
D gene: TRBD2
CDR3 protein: CASSRSGSWNEQFF
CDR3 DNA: TGTGCCAGCAGCCGCAGCGGGAGTTGGAATGAGCAGTTCTTC

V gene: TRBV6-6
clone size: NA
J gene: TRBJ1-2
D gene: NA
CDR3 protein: CASGPDGNTF
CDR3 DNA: TGTGCCAGTGGGCCGGACGGGAACACCTTC

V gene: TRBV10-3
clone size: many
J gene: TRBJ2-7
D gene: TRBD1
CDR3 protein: CAISGTGGEQYF
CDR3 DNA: TGTGCCATCAGTGGGACAGGGGGAGAGCAGTACTTC